Listed below are T cell receptor beta chains from one sample, sequenced in a study of shared clonotypes between healthy human individuals. The repertoire was sequenced with immunoSEQ multiplex PCR; TCRdb's copy has only in-frame clones and lacks some. The table records about 2.4 million clones, 80% to 95% of them present only once. Input material: naive CD4+ T cells from PBMCs. All receptors derive from a man aged 18 to 30 in good health. Some clones in this sample may be carry-over from other donors' samples. Each CDR3 is given with its conserved first and last residue. Each record gives: clone size, V gene, D gene, J gene, CDR3 DNA, CDR3 protein. The D gene is left open where the match is weak. Clone size appears in some rows only: once, few, many, or a class for an expanded clone.

size: few; V: TRBV5-6; D: NA; J: TRBJ2-1; DNA: TGTGCCAGCAGCTTGGGAGCTAGGAGGGTGTTCTTC; CDR3: CASSLGARRVFF
size: NA; V: TRBV7-7; D: TRBD2; J: TRBJ2-1; DNA: TGTGCCAGCAGCCGGGGACTAGCGGTAAACAATGAGCAGTTCTTC; CDR3: CASSRGLAVNNEQFF
size: NA; V: TRBV28; D: NA; J: TRBJ2-2; DNA: TGTGCCAGCTATACAGGGCCCGGGGAGCTGTTTTTT; CDR3: CASYTGPGELFF
size: NA; V: TRBV25-1; D: NA; J: TRBJ2-2; DNA: TGTGCCAGCAGTGAAGACACTCACACCGGGGAGCTGTTTTTT; CDR3: CASSEDTHTGELFF
size: once; V: TRBV9; D: NA; J: TRBJ1-2; DNA: TGTGCCAGCAGCGTAGCTCCGGGAATTCATGGCTACACCTTC; CDR3: CASSVAPGIHGYTF
size: NA; V: TRBV28; D: NA; J: TRBJ2-2; DNA: TGTGCCACCGGGGCTAGCGCCACCGGGGAGCTGTTTTTT; CDR3: CATGASATGELFF
size: NA; V: TRBV5-1; D: NA; J: TRBJ2-5; DNA: TGCGCCAGCAGCTTAGAGGGTAGAGAGACCCAGTACTTC; CDR3: CASSLEGRETQYF
size: NA; V: TRBV11-2; D: NA; J: TRBJ2-7; DNA: TGTGCCAGCAGCTTAGACGAGCAGTACTTC; CDR3: CASSLDEQYF
size: NA; V: TRBV7-8; D: NA; J: TRBJ1-5; DNA: TGTGCCAGCAGCTTATACGCGAACCCCAATCAGCCCCAGCATTTT; CDR3: CASSLYANPNQPQHF
size: NA; V: TRBV25-1; D: NA; J: TRBJ2-7; DNA: TGTGCCAGCAGGGGGGTCGGGGGCATAGCGTACGAGCAGTACTTC; CDR3: CASRGVGGIAYEQYF
size: NA; V: TRBV6-4; D: NA; J: TRBJ2-2; DNA: TGTGCCAGCAGTGTCCAGGGCACCGGGGAGCTGTTTTTT; CDR3: CASSVQGTGELFF
size: NA; V: TRBV11-2; D: TRBD2; J: TRBJ2-2; DNA: TGTGCCAGCAGCCGGGGGCTAGCGGGAGTGGTCGGGGAGCTGTTTTTT; CDR3: CASSRGLAGVVGELFF
size: NA; V: TRBV18; D: TRBD2; J: TRBJ2-1; DNA: TGTGCCAGCTCACGGGAGGGACTAGCGGGGAATGAGCAGTTCTTC; CDR3: CASSREGLAGNEQFF
size: many; V: TRBV10-3; D: NA; J: TRBJ2-7; DNA: TGTGCCATCAGTGAGACCGGGACGGAGGGACTGTCCTACGAGCAGTACTTC; CDR3: CAISETGTEGLSYEQYF
size: NA; V: TRBV10-3; D: NA; J: TRBJ1-1; DNA: TGTGCCATCAGTGAGCACGCTGGGTGGGGATCGAACACTGAAGCTTTCTTT; CDR3: CAISEHAGWGSNTEAFF
size: NA; V: TRBV28; D: TRBD2; J: TRBJ2-5; DNA: TGTGCCAGCGTTACTAGCGTAAAAGAGACCCAGTACTTC; CDR3: CASVTSVKETQYF
size: once; V: TRBV7-9; D: NA; J: TRBJ1-1; DNA: TGTGCCAGCAGCTTAGGTCTAGGGTCGGACACTGAAGCTTTCTTT; CDR3: CASSLGLGSDTEAFF
size: NA; V: TRBV18; D: TRBD2; J: TRBJ2-3; DNA: TGTGCCAGCTCACCACCGGCTAGCGGGAGGTCCACAGATACGCAGTATTTT; CDR3: CASSPPASGRSTDTQYF
size: few; V: TRBV7-9; D: TRBD1; J: TRBJ1-1; DNA: TGTGCCAGCAGCTCGACAGGGGTTGAAGCTTTCTTT; CDR3: CASSSTGVEAFF
size: NA; V: TRBV7-9; D: NA; J: TRBJ2-3; DNA: TGTGCCAGCAGCTCTAGCGCCCACACAGATACGCAGTATTTT; CDR3: CASSSSAHTDTQYF
size: NA; V: TRBV5-8; D: NA; J: TRBJ1-5; DNA: TGTGCCAGCAGCTTGGAGGGGCGACCGGGGCAGCCCCAGCATTTT; CDR3: CASSLEGRPGQPQHF
size: NA; V: TRBV5-5; D: NA; J: TRBJ2-1; DNA: TGTGCCAGCAGCTTGTATTTAAGCCCTCTCTATGAGCAGTTCTTC; CDR3: CASSLYLSPLYEQFF
size: NA; V: TRBV5-1; D: TRBD2; J: TRBJ2-3; DNA: TGCGCCAGCAGCCGAGGACTAGCACGGGATACGCAGTATTTT; CDR3: CASSRGLARDTQYF
size: NA; V: TRBV9; D: TRBD1; J: TRBJ2-5; DNA: TGTGCCAGCAGCGTACGGACAGGGGAAGAGACCCAGTACTTC; CDR3: CASSVRTGEETQYF
size: NA; V: TRBV19; D: TRBD1; J: TRBJ2-3; DNA: TGTGCCAGTAGCCTACAGGGGGCTAACACAGATACGCAGTATTTT; CDR3: CASSLQGANTDTQYF
size: NA; V: TRBV7-9; D: NA; J: TRBJ2-3; DNA: TGTGCCAGCAGCTTCGGGGCAGATACGCAGTATTTT; CDR3: CASSFGADTQYF
size: NA; V: TRBV10-2; D: NA; J: TRBJ2-7; DNA: TGCGCCAGCAGCGAGGACAGGTGGAGGGTACACGAGCAGTACTTC; CDR3: CASSEDRWRVHEQYF
size: NA; V: TRBV7-2; D: NA; J: TRBJ2-7; DNA: TGTGCCAGCAGCAACCAAGGAAACTCCTACGAGCAGTACTTC; CDR3: CASSNQGNSYEQYF
size: NA; V: TRBV30; D: NA; J: TRBJ2-7; DNA: TGTGCCTGGACCCCAGGGGGGAGACTCTACGAGCAGTACTTC; CDR3: CAWTPGGRLYEQYF
size: NA; V: TRBV5-1; D: NA; J: TRBJ1-1; DNA: TGCGCCAGCAGCTTGGAGGGGGGGCCCTCCACGGAAGCTTTCTTT; CDR3: CASSLEGGPSTEAFF
size: NA; V: TRBV5-1; D: TRBD1; J: TRBJ2-1; DNA: TGCGCCAGCAGTCGGCCCGGGACAGGGGGCCTCAACAATGAGCAGTTCTTC; CDR3: CASSRPGTGGLNNEQFF
size: NA; V: TRBV28; D: TRBD1; J: TRBJ1-5; DNA: TGTGCCAGCAGTTCCCCGCATGGCAGGGGGCCCAATCAGCCCCAGCATTTT; CDR3: CASSSPHGRGPNQPQHF
size: NA; V: TRBV27; D: NA; J: TRBJ2-1; DNA: TGTGCCAGCAGTTTTTGGGGCGGGTACAATGAGCAGTTCTTC; CDR3: CASSFWGGYNEQFF
size: NA; V: TRBV6-1; D: TRBD1; J: TRBJ1-5; DNA: TGTGCCAGCAGTGAAGCGACAGGGCTGAATCAGCCCCAGCATTTT; CDR3: CASSEATGLNQPQHF
size: NA; V: TRBV18; D: NA; J: TRBJ1-2; DNA: TGTGCCAGCTCACGACCGGGACGAACAAACTATGGCTACACCTTC; CDR3: CASSRPGRTNYGYTF
size: NA; V: TRBV6-1; D: NA; J: TRBJ1-1; DNA: TGTGCCAGCAGTCGGGGACGGATGAACACTGAAGCTTTCTTT; CDR3: CASSRGRMNTEAFF
size: NA; V: TRBV5-6; D: NA; J: TRBJ1-1; DNA: TGTGCCAGCAGCTTGGTGGATCGGGGCACTGAAGCTTTCTTT; CDR3: CASSLVDRGTEAFF
size: NA; V: TRBV4-1; D: TRBD2; J: TRBJ2-1; DNA: TGCGCCAGCAGCCAATATACAGCGGGAGCGTCCTACAATGAGCAGTTCTTC; CDR3: CASSQYTAGASYNEQFF
size: NA; V: TRBV5-1; D: TRBD2; J: TRBJ2-7; DNA: TGCGCCACCGCAACGGGACTAGCAGGCGAGCAGTACTTC; CDR3: CATATGLAGEQYF
size: NA; V: TRBV4-3; D: TRBD2; J: TRBJ2-7; DNA: TGCGCCAGCAGCCAAGATCCCGGCGGGAGAGCCCACGAGCAGTACTTC; CDR3: CASSQDPGGRAHEQYF
size: NA; V: TRBV15; D: NA; J: TRBJ2-1; DNA: TGTGCCACCAGCAGAGCGCGAGGAGAGGCCCACAATGAGCAGTTCTTC; CDR3: CATSRARGEAHNEQFF
size: NA; V: TRBV7-8; D: NA; J: TRBJ2-3; DNA: TGTGCCAGCAGCTTAGGGAAAGGGTGGTTAACGGATACGCAGTATTTT; CDR3: CASSLGKGWLTDTQYF
size: few; V: TRBV29-1; D: NA; J: TRBJ2-7; DNA: TGCAGCGTCGGTCCGCGGCCCCGAGAGCAGTACTTC; CDR3: CSVGPRPREQYF
size: NA; V: TRBV5-1; D: TRBD1; J: TRBJ2-3; DNA: TGCGCCAGCAGCTTTGACAGGGCCACAGATACGCAGTATTTT; CDR3: CASSFDRATDTQYF
size: NA; V: TRBV28; D: NA; J: TRBJ1-2; DNA: TGTGCCAGCAGGTCTACAGGTTACGGCTACACCTTC; CDR3: CASRSTGYGYTF
size: NA; V: TRBV27; D: TRBD1; J: TRBJ2-7; DNA: TGTGCCAGCAGTCGCCGGGACAGGGGTTACGAGCAGTACTTC; CDR3: CASSRRDRGYEQYF
size: NA; V: TRBV6-5; D: NA; J: TRBJ1-5; DNA: TGTGCCAGCAGTAAGGACCGGGCCGGGCCCCAGCATTTT; CDR3: CASSKDRAGPQHF
size: NA; V: TRBV2; D: TRBD1; J: TRBJ1-5; DNA: TGTGCCAGCAGCGGCCTGACAGGGAGGTCTGGGCAGCCCCAGCATTTT; CDR3: CASSGLTGRSGQPQHF
size: NA; V: TRBV27; D: TRBD2; J: TRBJ2-1; DNA: TGTGCCAGCAGTTTAGTGGCGGGAGGGGGAATCAATGAGCAGTTCTTC; CDR3: CASSLVAGGGINEQFF
size: NA; V: TRBV18; D: NA; J: TRBJ2-2; DNA: TGTGCCAGCTCACCGGGGCAGTCCACCGGGGAGCTGTTTTTT; CDR3: CASSPGQSTGELFF
size: NA; V: TRBV5-4; D: NA; J: TRBJ2-2; DNA: TGTGCCAGCAGCTCCATGCAACAGGGTTATGCCGGGGAGCTGTTTTTT; CDR3: CASSSMQQGYAGELFF
size: once; V: TRBV7-3; D: TRBD1; J: TRBJ2-3; DNA: TGTGCCAGCAGCGCCCGGACAGGGGGAAGCACAGATACGCAGTATTTT; CDR3: CASSARTGGSTDTQYF
size: NA; V: TRBV5-1; D: NA; J: TRBJ2-7; DNA: TGCGCCAGCAGCTTGGGCCAACCTTCCTACGAGCAGTACTTC; CDR3: CASSLGQPSYEQYF
size: NA; V: TRBV29-1; D: NA; J: TRBJ1-3; DNA: TGCAGCGTTCAAGGGGCAACCACTGGAAACACCATATATTTT; CDR3: CSVQGATTGNTIYF